This TCR beta chain came from a study of radiation and T cells in renal cell carcinoma. Treatment specified: treatment-naive control, cytoreductive nephrectomy. Clear cell pathology was present in this patient's renal cell carcinoma. Profiling relied on immunoSEQ multiplex PCR, and the TCRdb table lists in-frame clones only, not all of them. The sample lists 15,000 or so clones, around two thirds occurring once. Study-wide findings and caveats: Dominant CDR3 motifs occupied more repertoire in irradiated than control tumors.

Germline V CDR1 and CDR2: GTSNPN, SVGIG (reference sequence). V lost 5 bases to trimming and J lost 1 base; unmatched junction nucleotides: 2. This CDR3 comprises 13 residues. A word on this clone: The antigen remains unidentified.

This sequence originates from a man aged 55 to 69 with renal cell carcinoma. The J gene is TRBJ1-2, the V gene TRBV30; 9 bases line up with TRBD1. The sequencing used tumor tissue, collected from a patient whose treatment was nephrectomy without radiotherapy. The CDR3 is CAWDRGYNYGYTF. CDR3 nucleotides: TGTGCCTGGGACAGGGGGTATAACTATGGCTACACCTTC.